The 4 T cell receptor beta chains reported below all come from one sample, sequenced in a study of Ad26.COV2.S vaccination and SARS-CoV-2 variants. Sequencing was performed with immunoSEQ multiplex PCR; in TCRdb, only in-frame clones are kept and a portion is missing. The sample lists 300,000 to 400,000 clones, around 85% occurring once. Treatment noted: approximately 18 received Ad26.COV2.S at low or high dose, single or two shots; about 5 received placebo; per-sample allocation not given. Sample collection was performed on day 63 after the first vaccine or placebo injection. The material sequenced was peripheral blood, taken in a trial of Ad26.COV2.S vaccine versus placebo. Receptor source: a person aged 18-60 years who received the Ad26.COV2.S COVID-19 vaccine or a placebo.

This clone has just a few counts. V usage is TRBV10-1 and J usage is TRBJ2-1; D possibly corresponds to TRBD1 (5 bases). The CDR3 extends over 14 amino acids. Trimming shortened V by 3 bases and J by 4 bases, and 10 bases separated the two germline ends. CDR1 and CDR2 (germline): WNHNN, SYGVQD (reference sequence). The CDR3 sequence is CASSDRVEYNEQFF. The CDR3 nucleotides are TGCGCCAGCAGTGACAGGGTAGAATACAATGAGCAGTTCTTC.

The chain carries TRBV6-6 and TRBJ1-2; D remains ambiguous. Between the trimmed V and J ends, which lost 1 base and 3 bases, there was a span of 9 bases. CDR3 length: 14 amino acids. Germline values: CDR1 MNHNY, CDR2 SVGAGI (reference sequence). The CDR3 sequence is CASSYWQEYYGYTF. CDR3 in DNA: TGTGCCAGCAGTTACTGGCAGGAATACTATGGCTACACCTTC.

The chain links TRBV11-3 to TRBJ1-1; D is undetermined. The V and J ends lost 4 bases and 1 base respectively, with 7 bases between them. The CDR3 runs 13 residues. Germline CDR1 SGHNT, CDR2 YENEEA. Written as DNA, the CDR3 is TGTGCCAGCAGCTCCCTTTCGAACACTGAAGCTTTCTTT. Amino acid sequence: CASSSLSNTEAFF.

The rearrangement joins TRBV9 to TRBJ2-1, with D possibly TRBD1 on 6 matching bases. V was cut by 2 bases and J by 3 bases, with 12 bases left in between. Germline loops: CDR1 SGDLS, CDR2 YYNGEE. CDR3 length: 15 amino acids. In DNA form, the CDR3 reads TGTGCCAGCAGCGTCTACCAGGGGAGCTACAATGAGCAGTTCTTC. Residues: CASSVYQGSYNEQFF.